This entry concerns a single T cell receptor beta chain. This sample was included in a study of cytomegalovirus exposure and HLA in healthy donors. Study background: Researchers previously reported finding 90 million to 120 million unique TCR beta sequences from approximately 200 million T cells.

The PCR ran on 60 Vbeta and 13 Jbeta primers. Here immunoSEQ multiplex PCR was the method, and the copy in TCRdb shows in-frame clones only, minus some. The table lists about 130,000 clones, about 80% of them singletons, with around 4.1% in the top ten. The receptor comes from a woman aged 40 to 50 in good health and CMV-seronegative. The sample comprised PBMCs.

CDR3 amino acids: CASRTSGTYEQYF. The DNA of the CDR3 is TGTGCCAGCAGGACTAGCGGCACCTACGAGCAGTACTTC. The V call is TRBV2, the J call TRBJ2-7; 9 bases match TRBD2. J was trimmed by 2 bases and V by 6 bases; bases with no gene match: 2. This CDR3 region has 13 residues. From germline, CDR1 is SNHLY and CDR2 FYNNEI.